This T cell receptor beta chain was recorded in a study of T cell repertoires in cytomegalovirus infection. About the study: The public TCR beta signatures pointed to both CMV infection and matching HLA type. Regarding the study as a whole: Predominance within the ex vivo response was attributable to HLA-C-restricted CMV-specific TCR beta clonotypes.

CDR3 size: 17 residues. V shed 0 bases and J shed 5 bases, with 18 bases lying between them. Germline lookup yields CDR1 SGHDT and CDR2 YYEEEE. Remarks on this clonotype: The antigen is not known.

TCRdb fed the reads into MiXCR, producing one record per CDR3 protein. The profile covers about 300,000 distinct CDR3 sequences, with 8% to 10% appearing a single time and less than 3% taken by the ten largest. The material sequenced was PBMCs. The receptor's source is a human donor in good health (CMV status not recorded). Some clones in this sample may be carry-over from other donors' samples. The chain recombines TRBV5-6 with TRBJ1-5, with a tentative D call TRBD1 (5 bases). This chain's CDR3 is CASSLVQTVVVDQPQHF. The CDR3 DNA sequence: TGTGCCAGCAGCTTGGTTCAGACAGTGGTGGTGGATCAGCCCCAGCATTTT.